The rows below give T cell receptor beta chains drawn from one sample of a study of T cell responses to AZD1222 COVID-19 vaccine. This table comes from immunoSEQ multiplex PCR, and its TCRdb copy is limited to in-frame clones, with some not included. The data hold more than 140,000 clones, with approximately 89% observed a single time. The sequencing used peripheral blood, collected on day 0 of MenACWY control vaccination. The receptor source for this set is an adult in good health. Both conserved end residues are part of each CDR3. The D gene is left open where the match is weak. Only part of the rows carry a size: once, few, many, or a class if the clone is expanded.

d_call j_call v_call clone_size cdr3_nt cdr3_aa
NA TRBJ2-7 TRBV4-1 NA TGCGCCAGCAGTCAAGGACAGTTTTACGAGCAGTACTTC CASSQGQFYEQYF
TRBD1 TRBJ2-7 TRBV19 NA TGTGCCAGTAGTATAACCGGGACAGCCTACGAGCAGTACTTC CASSITGTAYEQYF
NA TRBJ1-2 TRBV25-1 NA TGTGCCAGCAGTGCTATCACAGAGAACTATGGCTACACCTTC CASSAITENYGYTF
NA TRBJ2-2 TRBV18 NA TGTGCCAGCTCACCACTGGTAGAAATCTATTCCGGGGAGCTGTTTTTT CASSPLVEIYSGELFF
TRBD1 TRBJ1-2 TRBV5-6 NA TGTGCCAGCAGCTTGGGAGGGGGACAGCACTATGGCTACACCTTC CASSLGGGQHYGYTF
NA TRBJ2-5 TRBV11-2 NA TGTGCCTGTGGAGTAGGGGGATCGGGGGAGACCCAGTACTTC CACGVGGSGETQYF
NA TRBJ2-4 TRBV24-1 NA TGTGCCACCAGTGAGCCCACCGGGAGCGAAAACATTCAGTACTTC CATSEPTGSENIQYF
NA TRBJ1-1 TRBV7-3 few TGTGCCAGCAGCCCGTCAGGTGAGGCGGCTGAAGCTTTCTTT CASSPSGEAAEAFF
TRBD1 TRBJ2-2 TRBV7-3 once TGTGCCAGCAGACGCGGACAGGGTACTGGGGAGCTGTTTTTT CASRRGQGTGELFF
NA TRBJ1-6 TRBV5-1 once TGCGCCAGCAGCTTTGGCCGACCTGGTAAGAATTCACCCCTCCACTTT CASSFGRPGKNSPLHF
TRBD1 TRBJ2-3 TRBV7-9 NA TGTGCCAGCAGCTTGGGACAGGGGACAGATACGCAGTATTTT CASSLGQGTDTQYF
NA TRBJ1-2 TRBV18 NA TGTGCCAGCTCACCACTGGGACGGGCTAGGGATGGCTACACCTTC CASSPLGRARDGYTF
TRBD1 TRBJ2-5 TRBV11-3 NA TGTGCCAGCACCATTTCAGGGGGTGGGGAGACCCAGTACTTC CASTISGGGETQYF
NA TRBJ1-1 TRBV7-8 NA TGTGCCAGCAGCCCCCGGGGTGGAGCTTTCACTGAAGCTTTCTTT CASSPRGGAFTEAFF
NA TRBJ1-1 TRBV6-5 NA TGTGCCAGCACCCCCCCCGGGGGCTTCACTGAAGCTTTCTTT CASTPPGGFTEAFF
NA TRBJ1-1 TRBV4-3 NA TGCGCCAGCAGCCTGGACAGGAACACTGAAGCTTTCTTT CASSLDRNTEAFF
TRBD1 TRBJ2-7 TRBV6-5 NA TGTGCCAGTGGAGCGAGCAGGGGGTTCGGCGAGCAGTACTTC CASGASRGFGEQYF
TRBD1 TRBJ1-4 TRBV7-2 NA TGTGCCAGCAGCTCCCGCAGGGGGCAGAATGAAAAACTGTTTTTT CASSSRRGQNEKLFF
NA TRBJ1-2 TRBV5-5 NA TGTGCCAGCAGCTTGGGCCCCAGGGAGAACTATGGCTACACCTTC CASSLGPRENYGYTF
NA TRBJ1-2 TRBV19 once TGTGCCACCTCCCGTGGCACTAACTATGGCTACACCTTC CATSRGTNYGYTF